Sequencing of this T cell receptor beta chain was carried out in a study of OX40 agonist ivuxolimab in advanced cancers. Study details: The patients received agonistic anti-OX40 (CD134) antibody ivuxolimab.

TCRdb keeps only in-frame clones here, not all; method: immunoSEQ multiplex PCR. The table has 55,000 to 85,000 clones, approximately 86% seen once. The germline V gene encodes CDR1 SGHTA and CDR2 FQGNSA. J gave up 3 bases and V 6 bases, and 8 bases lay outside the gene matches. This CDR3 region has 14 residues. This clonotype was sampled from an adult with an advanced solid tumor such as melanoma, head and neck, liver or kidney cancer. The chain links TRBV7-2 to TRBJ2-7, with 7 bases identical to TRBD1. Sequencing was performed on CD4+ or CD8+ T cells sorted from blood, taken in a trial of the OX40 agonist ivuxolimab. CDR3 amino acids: CASRWDSGNYEQYF. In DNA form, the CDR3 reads TGTGCCAGCAGATGGGACAGCGGAAACTACGAGCAGTACTTC. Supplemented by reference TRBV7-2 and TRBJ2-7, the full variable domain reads GAGVSQSPSNKVTEKGKDVELRCDPISGHTALYWYRQSLGQGLEFLIYFQGNSAPDKSGLPSDRFSAERTGGSVSTLTIQRTQQEDSAVYLCASRWDSGNYEQYFGPGTRLTVT.